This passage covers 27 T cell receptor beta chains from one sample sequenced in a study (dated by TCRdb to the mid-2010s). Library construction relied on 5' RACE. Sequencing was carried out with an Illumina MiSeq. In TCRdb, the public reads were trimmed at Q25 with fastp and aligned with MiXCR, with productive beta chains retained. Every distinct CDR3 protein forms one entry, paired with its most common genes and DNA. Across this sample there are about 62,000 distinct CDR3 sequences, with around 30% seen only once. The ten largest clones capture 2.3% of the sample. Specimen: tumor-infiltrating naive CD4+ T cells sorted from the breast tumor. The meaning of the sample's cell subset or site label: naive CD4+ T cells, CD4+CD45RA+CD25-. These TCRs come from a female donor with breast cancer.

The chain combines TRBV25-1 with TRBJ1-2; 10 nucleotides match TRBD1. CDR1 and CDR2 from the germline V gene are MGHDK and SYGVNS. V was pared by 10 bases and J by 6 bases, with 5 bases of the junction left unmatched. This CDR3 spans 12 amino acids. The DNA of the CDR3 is TGTGCCACCCTGGACAGGGGGAATGGCTACACCTTC. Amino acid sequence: CATLDRGNGYTF.

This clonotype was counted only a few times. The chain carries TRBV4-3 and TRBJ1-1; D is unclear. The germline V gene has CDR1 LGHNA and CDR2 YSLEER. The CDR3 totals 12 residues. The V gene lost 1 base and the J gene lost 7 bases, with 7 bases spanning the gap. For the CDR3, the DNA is TGCGCCAGCAGCCAAGGCCCAAGTGAAGCTTTCTTT. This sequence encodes CASSQGPSEAFF.

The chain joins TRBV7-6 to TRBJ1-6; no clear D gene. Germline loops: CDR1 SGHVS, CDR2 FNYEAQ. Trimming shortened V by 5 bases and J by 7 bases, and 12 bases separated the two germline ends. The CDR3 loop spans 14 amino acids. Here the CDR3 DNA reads TGTGCCAGCAGCCAGGAGGTGGTGAATTCACCCCTCCACTTT. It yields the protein CASSQEVVNSPLHF.

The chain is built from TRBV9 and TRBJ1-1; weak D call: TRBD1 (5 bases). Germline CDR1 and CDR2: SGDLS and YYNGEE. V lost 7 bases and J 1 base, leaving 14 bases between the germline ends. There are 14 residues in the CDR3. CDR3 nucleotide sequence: TGTGCCAGCGGGGGTTTTGGTCCGAACACTGAAGCTTTCTTT. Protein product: CASGGFGPNTEAFF.

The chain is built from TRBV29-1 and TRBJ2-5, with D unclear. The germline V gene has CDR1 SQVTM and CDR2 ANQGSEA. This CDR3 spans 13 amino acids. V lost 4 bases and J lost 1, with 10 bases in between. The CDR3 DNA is TGCAGCGTTGGTAAGAACCTCCAAGAGACCCAGTACTTC. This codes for CSVGKNLQETQYF.

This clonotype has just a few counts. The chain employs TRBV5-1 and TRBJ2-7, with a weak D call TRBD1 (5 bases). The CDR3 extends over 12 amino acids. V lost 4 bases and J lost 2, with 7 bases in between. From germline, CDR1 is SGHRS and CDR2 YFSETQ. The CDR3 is CASSLTAYEQYF. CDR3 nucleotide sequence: TGCGCCAGCAGCCTGACAGCCTACGAGCAGTACTTC.

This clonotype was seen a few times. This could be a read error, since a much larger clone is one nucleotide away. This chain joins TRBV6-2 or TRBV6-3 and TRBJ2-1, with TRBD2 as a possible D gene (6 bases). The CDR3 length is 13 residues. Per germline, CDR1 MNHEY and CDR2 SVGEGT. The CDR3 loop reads CASSSRERNEQLF. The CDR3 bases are TGTGCCAGCAGTTCACGGGAGCGCAATGAGCAGCTCTTC.

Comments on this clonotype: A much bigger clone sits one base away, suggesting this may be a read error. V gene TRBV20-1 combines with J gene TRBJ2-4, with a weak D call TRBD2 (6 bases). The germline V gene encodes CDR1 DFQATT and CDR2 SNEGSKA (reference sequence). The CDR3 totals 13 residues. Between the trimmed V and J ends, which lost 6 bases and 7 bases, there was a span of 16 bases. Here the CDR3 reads CSAGGDDRNIQYF. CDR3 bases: TGCAGTGCGGGCGGGGATGACCGGAACATTCAGTACTTC.

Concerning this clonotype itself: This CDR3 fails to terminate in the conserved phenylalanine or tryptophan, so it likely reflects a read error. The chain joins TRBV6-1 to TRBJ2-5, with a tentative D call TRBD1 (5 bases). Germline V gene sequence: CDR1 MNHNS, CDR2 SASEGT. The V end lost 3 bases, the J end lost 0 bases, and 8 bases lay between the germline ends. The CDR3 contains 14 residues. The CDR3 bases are TGTGCCAGCAGTGAGGACATTTACCAAGAGACCCAGTACCTT. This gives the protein CASSEDIYQETQYL.

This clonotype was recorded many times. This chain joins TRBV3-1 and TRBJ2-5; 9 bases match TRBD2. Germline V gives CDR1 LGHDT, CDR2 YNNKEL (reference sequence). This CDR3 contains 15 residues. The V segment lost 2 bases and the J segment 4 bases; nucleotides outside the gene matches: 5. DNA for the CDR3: TGTGCCAGCAGCCAATTTCTAGCGGGACCAGAGACCCAGTACTTC. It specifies CASSQFLAGPETQYF.

The CDR3, as DNA: TGTGCCAGCAGCTCCCCGACGGGGGATGGCTACACCTTC. Protein: CASSSPTGDGYTF. The chain combines TRBV5-6 with TRBJ1-2; maybe TRBD1 (5 bases). The V and J ends lost 3 bases and 6 bases respectively, with 12 bases between them. CDR1 is SGHDT and CDR2 is YYEEEE in the germline V gene. The CDR3 runs to 13 residues.

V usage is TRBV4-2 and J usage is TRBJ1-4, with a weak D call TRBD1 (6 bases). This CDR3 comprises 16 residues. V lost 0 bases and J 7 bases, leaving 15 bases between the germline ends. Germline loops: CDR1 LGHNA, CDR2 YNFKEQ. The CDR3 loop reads CASSQDVRDMGEKLFF. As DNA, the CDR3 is TGTGCCAGCAGCCAAGATGTAAGGGACATGGGTGAAAAACTGTTTTTT.

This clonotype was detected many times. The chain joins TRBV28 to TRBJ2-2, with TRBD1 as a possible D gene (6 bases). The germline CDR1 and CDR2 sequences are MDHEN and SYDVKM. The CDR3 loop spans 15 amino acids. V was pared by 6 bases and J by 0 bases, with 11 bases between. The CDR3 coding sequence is TGTGCCAGCAGGCCGGGACATCCGAACACCGGGGAGCTGTTTTTT. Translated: CASRPGHPNTGELFF.

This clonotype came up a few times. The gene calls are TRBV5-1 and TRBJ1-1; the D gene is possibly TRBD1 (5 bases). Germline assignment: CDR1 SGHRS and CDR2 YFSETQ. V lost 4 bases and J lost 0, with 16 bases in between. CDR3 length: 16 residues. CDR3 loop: CASSPWQGRLNTEAFF. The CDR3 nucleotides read TGCGCCAGCAGCCCATGGCAGGGCAGATTGAACACTGAAGCTTTCTTT.

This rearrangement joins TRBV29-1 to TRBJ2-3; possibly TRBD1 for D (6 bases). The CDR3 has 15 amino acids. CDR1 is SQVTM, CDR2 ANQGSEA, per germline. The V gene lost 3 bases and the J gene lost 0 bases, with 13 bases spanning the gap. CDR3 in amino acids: CSVDVDSSSTDTQYF. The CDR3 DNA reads TGCAGCGTTGACGTGGACAGCTCTAGCACAGATACGCAGTATTTT.

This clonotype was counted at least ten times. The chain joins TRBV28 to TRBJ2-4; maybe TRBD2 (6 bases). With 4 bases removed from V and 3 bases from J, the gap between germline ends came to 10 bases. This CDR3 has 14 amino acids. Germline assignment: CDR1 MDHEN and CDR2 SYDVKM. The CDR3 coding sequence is TGTGCCAGCAGTTCTATGCGGGGCAAAAACATTCAGTACTTC. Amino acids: CASSSMRGKNIQYF.

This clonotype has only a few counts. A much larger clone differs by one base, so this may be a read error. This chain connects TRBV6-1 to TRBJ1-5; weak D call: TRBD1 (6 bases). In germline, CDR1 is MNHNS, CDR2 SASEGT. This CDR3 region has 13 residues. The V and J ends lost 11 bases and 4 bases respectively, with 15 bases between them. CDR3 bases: TGTGCCTCGGGGGGGACACCAAATCAGCCCCAGCATTTT. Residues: CASGGTPNQPQHF.

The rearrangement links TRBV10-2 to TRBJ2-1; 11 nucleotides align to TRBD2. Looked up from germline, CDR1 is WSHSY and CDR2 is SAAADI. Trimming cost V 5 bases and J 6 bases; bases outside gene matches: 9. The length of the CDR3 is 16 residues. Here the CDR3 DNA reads TGCGCCAGCAGTAGAGGCCTAGCGGGAGGTAGCAATGAGCAGTTCTTC. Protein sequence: CASSRGLAGGSNEQFF.

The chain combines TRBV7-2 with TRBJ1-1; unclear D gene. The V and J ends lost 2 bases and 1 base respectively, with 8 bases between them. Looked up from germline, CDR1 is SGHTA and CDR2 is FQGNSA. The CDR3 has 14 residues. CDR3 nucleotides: TGTGCCAGCAGCTTATCGTCTACGAACACTGAAGCTTTCTTT. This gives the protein CASSLSSTNTEAFF.

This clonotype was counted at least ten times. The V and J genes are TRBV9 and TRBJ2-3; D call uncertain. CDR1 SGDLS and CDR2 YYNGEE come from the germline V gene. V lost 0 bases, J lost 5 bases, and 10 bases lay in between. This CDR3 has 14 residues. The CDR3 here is CASSVGSVRDTQYF. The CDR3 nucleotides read TGTGCCAGCAGCGTAGGGAGCGTCAGAGATACGCAGTATTTT.

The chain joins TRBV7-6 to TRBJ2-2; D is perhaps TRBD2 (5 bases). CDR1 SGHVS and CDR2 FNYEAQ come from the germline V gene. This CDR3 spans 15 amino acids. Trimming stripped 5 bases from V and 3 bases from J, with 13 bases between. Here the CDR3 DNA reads TGTGCCAGCAGCCCGAACTGGGAGCACACCGGGGAGCTGTTTTTT. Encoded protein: CASSPNWEHTGELFF.

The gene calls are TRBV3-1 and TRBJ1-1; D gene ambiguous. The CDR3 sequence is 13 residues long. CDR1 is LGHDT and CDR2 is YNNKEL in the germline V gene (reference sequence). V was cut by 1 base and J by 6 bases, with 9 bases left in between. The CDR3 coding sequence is TGTGCCAGCAGCCAAGGGCAGGCTGCTGAAGCTTTCTTT. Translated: CASSQGQAAEAFF.

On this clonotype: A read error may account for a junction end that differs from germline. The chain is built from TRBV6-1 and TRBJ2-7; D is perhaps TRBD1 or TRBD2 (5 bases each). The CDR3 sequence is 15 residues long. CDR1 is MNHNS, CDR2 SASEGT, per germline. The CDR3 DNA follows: TGTGCCAGCAGTGAAGGTCTGGGACCTACCTACGGGCAGTACTTC. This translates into CASSEGLGPTYGQYF.

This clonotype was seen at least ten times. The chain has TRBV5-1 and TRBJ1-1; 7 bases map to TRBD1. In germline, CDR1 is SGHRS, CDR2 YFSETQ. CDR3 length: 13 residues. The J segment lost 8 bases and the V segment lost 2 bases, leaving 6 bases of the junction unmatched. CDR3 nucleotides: TGCGCCAGCAGCTTTACGACAGGGAACGAAGCTTTCTTT. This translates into CASSFTTGNEAFF.

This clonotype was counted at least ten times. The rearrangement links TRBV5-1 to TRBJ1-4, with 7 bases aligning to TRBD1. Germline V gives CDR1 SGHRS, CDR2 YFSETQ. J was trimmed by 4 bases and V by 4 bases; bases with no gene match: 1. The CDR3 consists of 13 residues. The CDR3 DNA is TGCGCCAGCAGCCGGGACAGTAATGAAAAACTGTTTTTT. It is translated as CASSRDSNEKLFF.

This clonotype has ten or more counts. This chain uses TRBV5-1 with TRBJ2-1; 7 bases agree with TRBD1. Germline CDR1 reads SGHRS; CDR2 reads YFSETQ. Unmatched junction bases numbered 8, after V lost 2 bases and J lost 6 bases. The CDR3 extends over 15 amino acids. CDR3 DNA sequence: TGCGCCAGCAGCTTTTCCGGGACAGACATCAATGAGCAGTTCTTC. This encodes CASSFSGTDINEQFF.

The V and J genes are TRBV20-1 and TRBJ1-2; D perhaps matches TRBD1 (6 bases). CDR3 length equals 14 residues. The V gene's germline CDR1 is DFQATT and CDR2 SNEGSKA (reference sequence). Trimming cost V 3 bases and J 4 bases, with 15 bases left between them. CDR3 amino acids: CSASTPRDTYGYTF. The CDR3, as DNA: TGCAGTGCTAGCACCCCCCGGGACACCTATGGCTACACCTTC.